The clone carrying this T cell receptor beta chain was recorded at least ten times. Via MiXCR, TCRdb re-called the RT-PCR reads, giving one row per CDR3 protein. The sample includes 550,000 to 750,000 distinct CDR3 sequences, 12% to 15% of them seen just once. V was shortened by 0 bases and J by 6 bases, with 18 bases between the two germline ends. The CDR3 is made up of 17 amino acids. Germline assignment: CDR1 LGHNA and CDR2 YNFKEQ. Sequencing used memory CD4+ T cells from blood. This sequence originates from a female donor in good health, serving as a healthy control. This rearrangement joins TRBV4-2 to TRBJ2-1, with D uncertain. CDR3 nucleotide sequence: TGTGCCAGCAGCCAAGATCGTGGGTATTGGGGATTCAATGAGCAGTTCTTC. Amino acids: CASSQDRGYWGFNEQFF.